A single sample gave rise to the 19 T cell receptor beta chains below, sequenced in a study of CD8+CD57+ T cells in acquired aplastic anemia. Template material for TCR beta VDJ and CDR3 profiling consisted of genomic DNA. TCRdb ran MiXCR on the reads and lists one entry per CDR3 protein. The profile shows about 120,000 distinct CDR3 sequences, under 60% of them singletons. Patients who underwent sequencing had shown CD8+CD57+ cell expansion by flow cytometry. Sequencing was performed on sorted CD4+, CD8+, or CD8+CD57+ T cells (not recorded which) from PBMCs. These receptors all stem from a human donor with aplastic anemia.

In DNA, the CDR3 is TGTGCCACCAGTACCGGGACCGACGGGGGCAATGAGCAGTTCTTC. This encodes CATSTGTDGGNEQFF. The chain uses TRBV15 and TRBJ2-1, with D possibly TRBD2 on 6 matching bases. The V gene lost 6 bases and the J gene lost 6 bases, with 18 bases spanning the gap. The germline CDR1 and CDR2 sequences are LNHNV and YYDKDF (reference sequence). This CDR3 contains 15 residues. Full variable domain (rest looked up from reference TRBV15 and TRBJ2-1): DAMVIQNPRYQVTQFGKPVTLSCSQTLNHNVMYWYQQKSSQAPKLLFHYYDKDFNNEADTPDNFQSRRPNTSFCFLDIRSPGLGDTAMYLCATSTGTDGGNEQFFGPGTRLTVL.

This clonotype turned up a few times. V is TRBV9 and J is TRBJ1-2, with unresolved D. Germline V CDR1 and CDR2: SGDLS, YYNGEE. This CDR3 region has 11 residues. Trimming removed 3 bases at V and 8 bases at J, with 8 bases between. In DNA, the CDR3 is TGTGCCAGCAGCGAGGGCGGGGGCTACACCTTC. It is translated as CASSEGGGYTF.

This clonotype has just a few counts. J is TRBJ2-7 and V is TRBV5-1; 7 bases match TRBD1. Germline V gene sequence: CDR1 SGHRS, CDR2 YFSETQ. V shed 3 bases, J shed 2 bases, and the junction held 8 bases outside the gene matches. CDR3 length: 15 residues. The CDR3 spells CASSSLPGTAYEQYF. The CDR3 DNA reads as TGCGCCAGCAGCTCGCTCCCAGGGACAGCCTACGAGCAGTACTTC.

This chain connects TRBV10-3 to TRBJ1-1; D call uncertain. Trimming removed 2 bases at V and 6 bases at J, with 10 bases between. From germline, CDR1 is ENHRY and CDR2 SYGVKD. There are 13 residues in the CDR3. Here the CDR3 reads CAISERESAEAFF. As DNA, the CDR3 is TGTGCCATCAGTGAGAGGGAGTCCGCTGAAGCTTTCTTT.

In this sample, this clonotype turned up many times. This chain links TRBV5-6 with TRBJ1-1; D gene ambiguous. Germline values: CDR1 SGHDT, CDR2 YYEEEE. The CDR3 has 13 residues. Deletions cut 2 bases from V and 6 bases from J, with 11 bases between. This CDR3 is CASSFAFSPEAFF. DNA of the CDR3: TGTGCCAGCAGCTTTGCCTTTTCCCCTGAAGCTTTCTTT.

The V call is TRBV27, the J call TRBJ2-7, with D perhaps TRBD1 (6 bases). Germline assignment: CDR1 MNHEY and CDR2 SMNVEV (reference sequence). V lost 2 bases and J 2 bases, leaving 13 bases between the germline ends. This CDR3 spans 15 amino acids. CDR3 sequence reads: CASSLGRDTTYEQYF. CDR3 bases: TGTGCCAGCAGTTTAGGAAGGGACACGACCTACGAGCAGTACTTC.

The V and J genes are TRBV27 and TRBJ2-7, with 8 bases that match TRBD1. This CDR3 has 16 amino acids. Germline V gene data show CDR1 as MNHEY and CDR2 as SMNVEV (reference sequence). With 4 bases clipped from V and 0 bases from J, the junction kept 8 bases outside the gene matches. CDR3 sequence reads: CASSSWGTGHSYEQYF. CDR3 DNA sequence: TGTGCCAGCAGTTCCTGGGGGACAGGCCACTCCTACGAGCAGTACTTC.

The chain has TRBV10-3 and TRBJ2-1; tentatively, D is TRBD2 (5 bases). V was cut by 11 bases and J by 9 bases, with 17 bases left in between. This CDR3 spans 12 amino acids. In germline, CDR1 is ENHRY, CDR2 SYGVKD. The CDR3 DNA sequence: TGTGCCGCGACCGATGGAGCGGTTGAGCAGTTCTTC. Its translation is CAATDGAVEQFF.

The V gene is TRBV6-1, the J gene TRBJ2-3, with D tentatively TRBD1 (5 bases). The length of the CDR3 is 11 residues. The germline V gene encodes CDR1 MNHNS and CDR2 SASEGT. V lost 10 bases to trimming and J lost 6 bases, with 11 bases between them. The CDR3 is CATYGADTQYF. As DNA, the CDR3 is TGTGCCACCTATGGGGCGGATACGCAGTATTTT.

This clonotype appeared many times. The chain links TRBV5-4 to TRBJ1-3, with D possibly TRBD1 on 5 matching bases. The CDR3 consists of 16 residues. The germline V gene encodes CDR1 SGHNT and CDR2 YYREEE (reference sequence). V dropped 4 bases and J dropped 0 bases, with 14 bases sitting between them. Here the CDR3 reads CASSVLGGTSGNTIYF. The CDR3 DNA reads as TGTGCCAGCAGCGTTCTCGGTGGGACCTCTGGAAACACCATATATTTT.

Of note for this clonotype: Just one base apart from a much larger clone, this may be a read error. The rearrangement joins TRBV2 to TRBJ2-1; D perhaps matches TRBD1 (6 bases). This CDR3 spans 8 amino acids. Germline V CDR1 and CDR2: SNHLY, FYNNEI. The CDR3 bases are TGTGACAGCAGGGGGCAGTTCTTC. It yields the protein CDSRGQFF. Combining the CDR3 with reference TRBV2 and TRBJ2-1 gives the whole variable domain EPEVTQTPSHQVTQMGQEVILRCVPISNHLYFYWYRQILGQKVEFLVSFYNNEISEKSEIFDDQFSVERPDGSNFTLKIRSTKLEDSAMYFCDSRGQFFGPGTRLTVL.

This clonotype has only a few counts. This rearrangement joins TRBV9 to TRBJ2-5; TRBD1 aligns across 11 bases. From germline, CDR1 is SGDLS and CDR2 YYNGEE. This CDR3 contains 15 residues. Losses at the gene ends were 2 bases for V and 5 bases for J; bases not matched to a gene: 5. CDR3: CASSVGTGGWETQYF. The CDR3 region has the DNA TGTGCCAGCAGCGTCGGGACAGGGGGTTGGGAGACCCAGTACTTC.

In this sample, this clonotype turned up once. This CDR3 reads CSVDRNYGYTF. The CDR3 DNA reads as TGCAGCGTTGACAGGAACTATGGCTACACCTTC. V and J are TRBV29-1 and TRBJ1-2; D unclear. Deletions cut 3 bases from V and 2 bases from J, with 4 bases between. There are 11 residues in the CDR3. Germline loops: CDR1 SQVTM, CDR2 ANQGSEA.

The chain combines TRBV4-1 with TRBJ1-6, with no clear D. The CDR3 totals 14 residues. CDR1 is MGHRA and CDR2 is YSYEKL in the germline V gene. V lost 1 base, J lost 9 bases, and 10 bases lay in between. The CDR3 loop reads CASSQVEGSSPLHF. CDR3 in DNA: TGCGCCAGCAGCCAAGTTGAGGGAAGTTCACCCCTCCACTTT.

This clonotype has only a few counts. The rearrangement joins TRBV2 to TRBJ2-5; D possibly matches TRBD1 or TRBD2 (6 bases each). V was trimmed by 5 bases and J by 6 bases, leaving 13 bases between them. Germline values: CDR1 SNHLY, CDR2 FYNNEI. This CDR3 region has 13 residues. The CDR3 DNA sequence: TGTGCCAGCAGTCCCGAGGGGGGAAAGACCCAGTACTTC. Its translation: CASSPEGGKTQYF.

The J gene is TRBJ2-5, the V gene TRBV24-1, with TRBD1 as a possible D gene (6 bases). The CDR3 is made up of 12 amino acids. Per the germline V gene, CDR1 is KGHDR and CDR2 is SFDVKD. V lost 12 bases, J lost 2 bases, and 12 bases lay in between. The CDR3 nucleotides are TGTGCCTCCGCAGGGGATCAAGAGACCCAGTACTTC. Protein product: CASAGDQETQYF.

The rearrangement links TRBV18 to TRBJ1-4; 8 bases fit TRBD1. CDR1 is KGHSH, CDR2 LQKENI, per germline. The CDR3 consists of 15 residues. V shed 3 bases, J shed 3 bases, and the junction held 3 bases outside the gene matches. CDR3 sequence: CASSPQGAANEKLFF. The CDR3 DNA is TGTGCCAGCTCACCCCAGGGGGCGGCTAATGAAAAACTGTTTTTT.

Many counts were recorded for this clonotype. CDR3 in amino acids: CASRTNTGELFF. CDR3 sequence (DNA): TGTGCCAGCAGAACGAACACCGGGGAGCTGTTTTTT. This chain uses TRBV7-3 with TRBJ2-2, with unresolved D. V lost 6 bases and J lost 0, with 2 bases in between. The CDR3 is 12 residues long. CDR1 and CDR2 from the germline V gene are SGHTA and FQGTGA.

Worth noting for this clonotype: A much larger clone sits a single nucleotide away, making a read error possible. V and J are TRBV6-1 and TRBJ1-2, with 7 bases that match TRBD1. The CDR3 runs to 13 residues. In germline, CDR1 is MNHNS, CDR2 SASEGT. Trimming removed 3 bases from V and 4 bases from J; junction bases left unmatched: 2. The CDR3 loop is CASSEDRSYGYTF. The CDR3 DNA is TGTGCCAGCAGTGAGGACAGGTCCTATGGCTACACCTTC.